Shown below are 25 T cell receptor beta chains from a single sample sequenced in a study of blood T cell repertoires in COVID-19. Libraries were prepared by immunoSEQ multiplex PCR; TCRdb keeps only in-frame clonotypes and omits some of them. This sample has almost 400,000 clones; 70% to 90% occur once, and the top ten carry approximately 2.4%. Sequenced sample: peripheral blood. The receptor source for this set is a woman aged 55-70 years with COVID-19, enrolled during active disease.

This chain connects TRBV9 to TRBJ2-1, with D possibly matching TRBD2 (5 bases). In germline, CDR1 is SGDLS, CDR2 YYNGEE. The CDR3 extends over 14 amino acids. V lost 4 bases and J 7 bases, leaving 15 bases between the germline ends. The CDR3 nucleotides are TGTGCCAGCAGCCCCGATGATAGCGCGAATGAGCAGTTCTTC. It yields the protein CASSPDDSANEQFF.

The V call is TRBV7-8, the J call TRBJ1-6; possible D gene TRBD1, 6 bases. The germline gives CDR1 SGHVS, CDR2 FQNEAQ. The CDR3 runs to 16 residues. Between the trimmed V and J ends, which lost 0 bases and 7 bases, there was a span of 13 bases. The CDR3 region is CASSLAVGGSNSPLHF. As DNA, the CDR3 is TGTGCCAGCAGCTTAGCGGTAGGGGGTAGCAATTCACCCCTCCACTTT.

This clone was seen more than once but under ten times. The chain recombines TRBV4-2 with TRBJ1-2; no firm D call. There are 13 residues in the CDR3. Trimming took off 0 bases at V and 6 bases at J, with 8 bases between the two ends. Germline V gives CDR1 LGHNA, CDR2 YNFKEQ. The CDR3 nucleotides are TGTGCCAGCAGCCAAGATCCCCCAGATGGCTACACCTTC. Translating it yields CASSQDPPDGYTF.

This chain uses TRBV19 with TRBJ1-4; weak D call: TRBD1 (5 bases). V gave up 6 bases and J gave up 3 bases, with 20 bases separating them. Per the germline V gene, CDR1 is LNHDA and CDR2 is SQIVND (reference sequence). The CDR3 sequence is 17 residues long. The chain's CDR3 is CASRGWGSLAANEKLFF. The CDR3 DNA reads TGTGCCAGTAGGGGCTGGGGCAGTCTGGCAGCTAATGAAAAACTGTTTTTT.

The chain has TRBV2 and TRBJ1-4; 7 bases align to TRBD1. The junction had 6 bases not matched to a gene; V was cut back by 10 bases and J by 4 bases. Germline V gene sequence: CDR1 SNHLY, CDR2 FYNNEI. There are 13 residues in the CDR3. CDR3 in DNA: TGTGCCACCGAGGGACAGTTTAATGAAAAACTGTTTTTT. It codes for CATEGQFNEKLFF.

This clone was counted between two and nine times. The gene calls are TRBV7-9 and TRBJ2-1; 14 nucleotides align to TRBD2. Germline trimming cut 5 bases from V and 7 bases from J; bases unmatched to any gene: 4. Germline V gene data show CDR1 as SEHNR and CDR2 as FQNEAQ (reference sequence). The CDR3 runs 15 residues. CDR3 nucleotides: TGTGCCAGCAGCCTGACTAGCGGGGGGGCGAATGAGCAGTTCTTC. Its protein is CASSLTSGGANEQFF. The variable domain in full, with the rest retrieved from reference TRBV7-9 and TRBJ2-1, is DTGVSQNPRHKITKRGQNVTFRCDPISEHNRLYWYRQTLGQGPEFLTYFQNEAQLEKSRLLSDRFSAERPKGSFSTLEIQRTEQGDSAMYLCASSLTSGGANEQFFGPGTRLTVL.

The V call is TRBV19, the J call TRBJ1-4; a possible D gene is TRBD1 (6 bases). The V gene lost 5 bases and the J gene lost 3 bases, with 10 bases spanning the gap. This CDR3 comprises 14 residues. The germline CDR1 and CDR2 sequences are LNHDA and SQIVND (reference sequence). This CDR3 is CASSHGQPNEKLFF. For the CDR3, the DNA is TGTGCCAGTAGTCATGGACAGCCTAATGAAAAACTGTTTTTT.

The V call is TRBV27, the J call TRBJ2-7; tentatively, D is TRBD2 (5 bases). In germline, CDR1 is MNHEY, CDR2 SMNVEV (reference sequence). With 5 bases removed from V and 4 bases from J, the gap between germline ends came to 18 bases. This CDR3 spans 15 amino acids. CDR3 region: CASSPYSTRVYEQYF. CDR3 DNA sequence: TGTGCCAGCAGTCCCTACTCAACGCGGGTTTACGAGCAGTACTTC.

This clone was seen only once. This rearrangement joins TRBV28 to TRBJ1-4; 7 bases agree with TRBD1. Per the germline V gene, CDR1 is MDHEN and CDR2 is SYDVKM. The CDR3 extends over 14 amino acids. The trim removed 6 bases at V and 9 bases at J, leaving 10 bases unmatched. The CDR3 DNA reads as TGTGCCAGCAGGATGCCGGGACAGATAAAAAAACTGTTTTTT. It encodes CASRMPGQIKKLFF.

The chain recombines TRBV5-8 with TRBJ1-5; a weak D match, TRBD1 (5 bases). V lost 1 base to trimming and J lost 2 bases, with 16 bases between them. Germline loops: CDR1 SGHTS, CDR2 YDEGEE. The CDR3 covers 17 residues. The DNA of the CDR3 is TGTGCCAGCAGCTTGCAGCGGGGCGTCGAAGGCAATCAGCCCCAGCATTTT. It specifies CASSLQRGVEGNQPQHF.

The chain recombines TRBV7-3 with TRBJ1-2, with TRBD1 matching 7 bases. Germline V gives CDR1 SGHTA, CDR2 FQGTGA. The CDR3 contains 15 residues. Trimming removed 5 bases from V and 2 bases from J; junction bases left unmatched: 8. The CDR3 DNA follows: TGTGCCAGCAGCCTACAGGGGCCTTTAAACTATGGCTACACCTTC. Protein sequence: CASSLQGPLNYGYTF.

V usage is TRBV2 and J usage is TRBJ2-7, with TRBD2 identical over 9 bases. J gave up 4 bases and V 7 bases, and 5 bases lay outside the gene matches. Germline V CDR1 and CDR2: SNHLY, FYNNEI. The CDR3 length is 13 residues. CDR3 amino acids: CASTGTSSYEQYF. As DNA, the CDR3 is TGTGCCAGCACAGGGACTAGCTCTTACGAGCAGTACTTC.

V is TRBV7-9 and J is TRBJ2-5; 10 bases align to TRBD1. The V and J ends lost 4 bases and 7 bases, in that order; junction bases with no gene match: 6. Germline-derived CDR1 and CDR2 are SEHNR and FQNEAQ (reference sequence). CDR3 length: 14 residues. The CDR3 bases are TGTGCCAGCAGCTCCCGGGACAGGGGAGGGACCCAGTACTTC. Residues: CASSSRDRGGTQYF.

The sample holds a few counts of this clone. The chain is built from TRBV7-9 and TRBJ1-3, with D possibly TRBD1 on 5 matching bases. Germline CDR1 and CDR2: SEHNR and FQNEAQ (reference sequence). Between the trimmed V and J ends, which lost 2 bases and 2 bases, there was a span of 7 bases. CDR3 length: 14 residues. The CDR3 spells CASSLLGAGNTIYF. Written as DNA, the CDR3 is TGTGCCAGCAGCTTACTAGGGGCTGGAAACACCATATATTTT.

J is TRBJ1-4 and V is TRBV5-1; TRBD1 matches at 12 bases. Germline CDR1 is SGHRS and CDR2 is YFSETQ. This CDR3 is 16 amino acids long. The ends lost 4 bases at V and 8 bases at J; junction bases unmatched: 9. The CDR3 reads CASSPGQGAHGEKLFF. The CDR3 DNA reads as TGCGCCAGCAGCCCGGGACAGGGGGCGCATGGGGAAAAACTGTTTTTT.

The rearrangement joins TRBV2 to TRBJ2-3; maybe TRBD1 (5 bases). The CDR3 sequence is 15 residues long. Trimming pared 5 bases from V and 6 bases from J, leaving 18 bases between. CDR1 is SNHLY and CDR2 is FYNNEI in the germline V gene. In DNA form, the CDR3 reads TGTGCCAGCAGTCTGGACACCGGAATAATGGATACGCAGTATTTT. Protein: CASSLDTGIMDTQYF.

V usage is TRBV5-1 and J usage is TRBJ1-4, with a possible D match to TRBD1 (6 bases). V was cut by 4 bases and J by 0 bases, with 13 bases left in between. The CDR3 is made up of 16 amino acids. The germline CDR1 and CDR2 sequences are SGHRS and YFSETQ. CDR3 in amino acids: CASSADRSATNEKLFF. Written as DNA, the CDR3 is TGCGCCAGCAGCGCAGACAGGAGTGCAACTAATGAAAAACTGTTTTTT.

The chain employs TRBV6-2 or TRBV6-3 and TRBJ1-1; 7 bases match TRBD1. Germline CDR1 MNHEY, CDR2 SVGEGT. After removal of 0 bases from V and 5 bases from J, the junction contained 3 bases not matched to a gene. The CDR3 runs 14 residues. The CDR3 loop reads CASSYSGQWTEAFF. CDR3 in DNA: TGTGCCAGCAGTTACTCGGGACAGTGGACTGAAGCTTTCTTT.

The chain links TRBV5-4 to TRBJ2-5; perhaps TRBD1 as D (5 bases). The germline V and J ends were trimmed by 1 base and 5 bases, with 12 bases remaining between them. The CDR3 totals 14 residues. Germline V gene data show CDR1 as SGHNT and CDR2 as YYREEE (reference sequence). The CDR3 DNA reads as TGTGCCAGCAGCTTGCGCCGGGCAGGGGAGACCCAGTACTTC. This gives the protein CASSLRRAGETQYF.

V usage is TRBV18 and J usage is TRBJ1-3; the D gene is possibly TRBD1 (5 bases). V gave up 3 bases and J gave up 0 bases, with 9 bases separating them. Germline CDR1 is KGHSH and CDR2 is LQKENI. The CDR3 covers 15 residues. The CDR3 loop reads CASSPVGGSGNTIYF. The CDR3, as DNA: TGTGCCAGCTCACCCGTCGGGGGCTCTGGAAACACCATATATTTT.

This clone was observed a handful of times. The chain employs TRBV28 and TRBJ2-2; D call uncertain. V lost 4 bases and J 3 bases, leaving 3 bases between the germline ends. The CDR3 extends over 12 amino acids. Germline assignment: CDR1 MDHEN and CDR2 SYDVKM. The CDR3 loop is CASSSYTGELFF. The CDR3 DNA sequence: TGTGCCAGCAGTTCGTACACCGGGGAGCTGTTTTTT.

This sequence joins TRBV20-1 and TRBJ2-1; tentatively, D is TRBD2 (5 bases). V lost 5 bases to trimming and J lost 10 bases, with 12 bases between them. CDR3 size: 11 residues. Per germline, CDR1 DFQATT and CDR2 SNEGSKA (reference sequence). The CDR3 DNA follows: TGCAGTGCTGGACGGGGTGACGAGCAGTTCTTC. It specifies CSAGRGDEQFF.

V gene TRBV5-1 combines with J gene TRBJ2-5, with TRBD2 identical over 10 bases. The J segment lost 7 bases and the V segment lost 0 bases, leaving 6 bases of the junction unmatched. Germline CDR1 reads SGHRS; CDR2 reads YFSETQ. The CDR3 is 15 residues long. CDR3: CASSLVTSGAGTQYF. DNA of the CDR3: TGCGCCAGCAGCTTGGTTACTAGCGGGGCGGGGACCCAGTACTTC.

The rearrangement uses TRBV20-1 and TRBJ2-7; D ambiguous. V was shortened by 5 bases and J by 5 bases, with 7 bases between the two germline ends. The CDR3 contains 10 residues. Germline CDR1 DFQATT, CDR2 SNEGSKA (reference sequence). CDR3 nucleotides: TGCAGTGCTTTCCTCCACGAGCAGTACTTC. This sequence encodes CSAFLHEQYF.

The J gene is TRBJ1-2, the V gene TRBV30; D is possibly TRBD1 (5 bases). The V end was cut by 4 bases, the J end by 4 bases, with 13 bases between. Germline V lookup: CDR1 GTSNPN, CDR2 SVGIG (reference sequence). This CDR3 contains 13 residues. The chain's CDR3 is CAWTMSGFYGYTF. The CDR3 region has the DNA TGTGCCTGGACAATGTCAGGGTTCTATGGCTACACCTTC.